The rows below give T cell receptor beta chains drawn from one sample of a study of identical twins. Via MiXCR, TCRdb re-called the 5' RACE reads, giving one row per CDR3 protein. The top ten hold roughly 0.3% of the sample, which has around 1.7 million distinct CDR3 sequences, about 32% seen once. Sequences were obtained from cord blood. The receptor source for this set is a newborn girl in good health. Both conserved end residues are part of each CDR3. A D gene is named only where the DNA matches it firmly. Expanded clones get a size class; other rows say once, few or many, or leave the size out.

CDR3: CSVEDGDNSYEQYF
DNA: TGCAGCGTTGAAGATGGGGACAACTCCTACGAGCAGTACTTC
length: 14
J: TRBJ2-7
V: TRBV29-1
D: .
size: few

CDR3: CASSREEPYEQYF
DNA: TGTGCCAGCAGCCGAGAAGAACCCTACGAGCAGTACTTC
length: 13
J: TRBJ2-7
V: TRBV12-3/TRBV12-4
D: .
size: few

CDR3: CASRRGTEQYF
DNA: TGTGCCAGCAGACGCGGGACAGAGCAGTACTTC
length: 11
J: TRBJ2-5
V: TRBV2
D: .
size: .

CDR3: CASSERQGFTGELFF
DNA: TGTGCCAGCAGTGAACGACAGGGGTTCACCGGGGAGCTGTTTTTT
length: 15
J: TRBJ2-2
V: TRBV2
D: TRBD1
size: few

CDR3: CASSQRLAGGPSTDTQYF
DNA: TGTGCCAGCAGTCAACGACTAGCGGGAGGGCCGAGCACAGATACGCAGTATTTT
length: 18
J: TRBJ2-3
V: TRBV5-6
D: TRBD2
size: .

CDR3: CASSLIGSPYGYTF
DNA: TGTGCCAGCAGTTTAATAGGCAGCCCCTATGGCTACACCTTC
length: 14
J: TRBJ1-2
V: TRBV28
D: .
size: few

CDR3: CASSRFAAGAAYNEQFF
DNA: TGCGCCAGCAGCAGATTTGCAGCGGGAGCGGCCTACAATGAGCAGTTCTTC
length: 17
J: TRBJ2-1
V: TRBV4-1
D: TRBD2
size: few

CDR3: CASSEDRLDYEQYF
DNA: TGTGCCAGCAGTGAAGACAGGTTGGACTACGAGCAGTACTTC
length: 14
J: TRBJ2-7
V: TRBV2
D: .
size: few

CDR3: CASSQETSGDNEQFF
DNA: TGTGCCAGCAGCCAAGAAACTAGCGGGGACAATGAGCAGTTCTTC
length: 15
J: TRBJ2-1
V: TRBV3-1
D: TRBD2
size: few

CDR3: CATSGDRGNYEQYF
DNA: TGTGCCACCAGTGGCGACAGGGGCAACTACGAGCAGTACTTC
length: 14
J: TRBJ2-7
V: TRBV10-3
D: TRBD1
size: .

CDR3: CAISVGTGALEQYF
DNA: TGTGCCATCAGTGTCGGGACAGGGGCCCTAGAGCAGTACTTC
length: 14
J: TRBJ2-7
V: TRBV10-3
D: TRBD1
size: many

CDR3: CSATPTGPNTEAFF
DNA: TGCAGTGCTACGCCGACAGGTCCGAACACTGAAGCTTTCTTT
length: 14
J: TRBJ1-1
V: TRBV20-1
D: .
size: .

CDR3: CGVEKVLNTEAFF
DNA: TGCGGCGTGGAGAAGGTCTTGAACACTGAAGCTTTCTTT
length: 13
J: TRBJ1-1
V: TRBV29-1
D: .
size: once

CDR3: CASRLTSGRRSYNEQFF
DNA: TGTGCCAGCAGATTGACTAGCGGGAGGCGCTCCTACAATGAGCAGTTCTTC
length: 17
J: TRBJ2-1
V: TRBV6-2/TRBV6-3
D: TRBD2
size: .

CDR3: CASGGTGLQETQYF
DNA: TGTGCCAGCGGTGGCACAGGGTTGCAAGAGACCCAGTACTTC
length: 14
J: TRBJ2-5
V: TRBV25-1
D: .
size: .

CDR3: CSTDRGETQYF
DNA: TGCAGCACGGACAGGGGAGAGACCCAGTACTTC
length: 11
J: TRBJ2-5
V: TRBV29-1
D: TRBD1
size: .

CDR3: CASSSRTGEELLNNEQFF
DNA: TGTGCCAGCAGCTCTCGGACAGGGGAGGAGTTATTAAACAATGAGCAGTTCTTC
length: 18
J: TRBJ2-1
V: TRBV11-2
D: TRBD1
size: many

CDR3: CASSPRGLAGGHNEQFF
DNA: TGTGCCAGCAGTCCCCGCGGACTAGCGGGGGGTCACAATGAGCAGTTCTTC
length: 17
J: TRBJ2-1
V: TRBV12-3/TRBV12-4
D: TRBD2
size: few

CDR3: CASSLGASGSYNEQFF
DNA: TGTGCTAGCAGCTTAGGGGCTAGCGGGAGCTACAATGAGCAGTTCTTC
length: 16
J: TRBJ2-1
V: TRBV7-7
D: TRBD2
size: .

CDR3: CAITPTGSGNTIYF
DNA: TGTGCCATCACCCCCACAGGGTCTGGAAACACCATATATTTT
length: 14
J: TRBJ1-3
V: TRBV10-3
D: .
size: .

CDR3: CASSQEGIKTQYF
DNA: TGTGCCAGCAGCCAAGAGGGGATAAAGACCCAGTACTTC
length: 13
J: TRBJ2-5
V: TRBV4-2
D: .
size: many

CDR3: CASAIRDSPSYGYTF
DNA: TGTGCCAGCGCTATCCGGGACAGCCCTTCCTATGGCTACACCTTC
length: 15
J: TRBJ1-2
V: TRBV12-3/TRBV12-4
D: TRBD1
size: few

CDR3: CAISVYAGGTSYEQYF
DNA: TGTGCCATCAGTGTTTACGCGGGAGGGACTAGCTACGAGCAGTACTTC
length: 16
J: TRBJ2-7
V: TRBV10-3
D: TRBD2
size: few

CDR3: CASSKMQGANYGYTF
DNA: TGTGCCAGCAGTAAAATGCAGGGAGCTAACTATGGCTACACCTTC
length: 15
J: TRBJ1-2
V: TRBV25-1
D: .
size: .

CDR3: CASRLSGEQYF
DNA: TGTGCCAGCAGGTTGTCCGGCGAGCAGTACTTC
length: 11
J: TRBJ2-7
V: TRBV3-1
D: .
size: .

CDR3: CASSSRLAGGDTQYF
DNA: TGTGCCAGCAGCTCGCGACTAGCGGGGGGCGATACGCAGTATTTT
length: 15
J: TRBJ2-3
V: TRBV7-2
D: TRBD2
size: few

CDR3: CASSSRQGAEEQYF
DNA: TGTGCCAGCAGCTCCAGACAGGGGGCAGAGGAGCAGTACTTC
length: 14
J: TRBJ2-5
V: TRBV21-1
D: .
size: few

CDR3: CSGRLAGGPEQYF
DNA: TGCAGTGGTAGACTAGCGGGGGGGCCCGAGCAGTACTTC
length: 13
J: TRBJ2-7
V: TRBV20-1
D: TRBD2
size: .

CDR3: CASSLQDRVYEQYF
DNA: TGTGCCAGCAGCCTACAGGACAGGGTCTACGAGCAGTACTTC
length: 14
J: TRBJ2-7
V: TRBV12-3/TRBV12-4
D: TRBD1
size: few

CDR3: CARSEQYF
DNA: TGCGCCAGGTCCGAGCAGTACTTC
length: 8
J: TRBJ2-7
V: TRBV4-1
D: .
size: few

CDR3: CASSYDPTLNTEAFF
DNA: TGTGCCAGCAGTTACGACCCCACACTAAACACTGAAGCTTTCTTT
length: 15
J: TRBJ1-1
V: TRBV6-6
D: .
size: .

CDR3: CASSPRLAGNADMQYF
DNA: TGTGCCAGCAGTCCCCGACTAGCGGGGAACGCAGATATGCAATATTTT
length: 16
J: TRBJ2-3
V: TRBV12-3/TRBV12-4
D: TRBD2
size: .

CDR3: CSASTVGLAKNIQYF
DNA: TGCAGTGCTAGCACCGTAGGCCTAGCCAAAAACATTCAGTACTTC
length: 15
J: TRBJ2-4
V: TRBV20-1
D: .
size: .

CDR3: CSGTGGREQYF
DNA: TGCAGCGGGACAGGGGGGCGAGAGCAGTACTTC
length: 11
J: TRBJ2-7
V: TRBV29-1
D: TRBD1
size: few

CDR3: CASSPLISPYNEQFF
DNA: TGTGCCAGCAGTCCCCTGATTAGTCCCTACAATGAGCAGTTCTTC
length: 15
J: TRBJ2-1
V: TRBV28
D: .
size: few

CDR3: CSARHGGDNEQFF
DNA: TGCAGTGCTAGGCACGGGGGAGACAATGAGCAGTTCTTC
length: 13
J: TRBJ2-1
V: TRBV20-1
D: .
size: few

CDR3: CSVGGLAGGSSYEQYF
DNA: TGCAGCGTTGGGGGACTAGCGGGAGGAAGCTCCTACGAGCAGTACTTC
length: 16
J: TRBJ2-7
V: TRBV29-1
D: TRBD2
size: .

CDR3: CASSLKPLNTEAFF
DNA: TGTGCCAGCAGTTTAAAGCCTTTGAACACTGAAGCTTTCTTT
length: 14
J: TRBJ1-1
V: TRBV28
D: .
size: .

CDR3: CASTVTLGVRYEQYF
DNA: TGTGCCAGCACCGTTACCCTCGGGGTTCGCTACGAGCAGTACTTC
length: 15
J: TRBJ2-7
V: TRBV11-2
D: .
size: .

CDR3: CSASRGRWMNTEAFF
DNA: TGCAGTGCTAGCCGGGGCCGTTGGATGAACACTGAAGCTTTCTTT
length: 15
J: TRBJ1-1
V: TRBV20-1
D: .
size: .

CDR3: CAISESSGGPSDTQYF
DNA: TGTGCCATCAGTGAGTCTAGCGGGGGGCCCTCGGATACGCAGTATTTT
length: 16
J: TRBJ2-3
V: TRBV10-3
D: TRBD2
size: .

CDR3: CSARVPQDSKAFF
DNA: TGCAGTGCTAGAGTTCCGCAGGACTCTAAAGCTTTCTTT
length: 13
J: TRBJ1-1
V: TRBV20-1
D: .
size: .

CDR3: CAWSVGGSNQPQHF
DNA: TGTGCCTGGAGTGTTGGGGGTAGCAATCAGCCCCAGCATTTT
length: 14
J: TRBJ1-5
V: TRBV30
D: .
size: few

CDR3: CSARTSVVNEQYF
DNA: TGCAGTGCTAGGACTAGCGTCGTCAATGAGCAGTACTTC
length: 13
J: TRBJ2-7
V: TRBV20-1
D: TRBD2
size: .

CDR3: CSPLGDRVGYTF
DNA: TGCAGCCCCTTGGGGGACAGGGTCGGCTACACCTTC
length: 12
J: TRBJ1-2
V: TRBV29-1
D: TRBD1
size: many